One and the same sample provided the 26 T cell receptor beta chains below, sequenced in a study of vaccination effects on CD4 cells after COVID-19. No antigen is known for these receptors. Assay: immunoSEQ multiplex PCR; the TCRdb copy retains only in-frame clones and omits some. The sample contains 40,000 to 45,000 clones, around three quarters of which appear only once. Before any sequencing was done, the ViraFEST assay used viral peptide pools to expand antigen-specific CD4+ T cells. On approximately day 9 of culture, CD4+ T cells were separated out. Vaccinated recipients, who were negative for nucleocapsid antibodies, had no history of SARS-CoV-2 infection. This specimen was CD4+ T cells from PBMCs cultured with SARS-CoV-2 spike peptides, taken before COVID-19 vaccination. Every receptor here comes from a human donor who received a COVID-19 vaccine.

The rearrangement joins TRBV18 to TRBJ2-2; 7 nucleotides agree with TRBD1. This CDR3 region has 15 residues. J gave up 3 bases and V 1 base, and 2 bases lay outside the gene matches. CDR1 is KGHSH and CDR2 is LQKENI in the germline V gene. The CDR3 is CASSPQGADTGELFF. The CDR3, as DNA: TGTGCCAGCTCACCACAGGGGGCGGACACCGGGGAGCTGTTTTTT.

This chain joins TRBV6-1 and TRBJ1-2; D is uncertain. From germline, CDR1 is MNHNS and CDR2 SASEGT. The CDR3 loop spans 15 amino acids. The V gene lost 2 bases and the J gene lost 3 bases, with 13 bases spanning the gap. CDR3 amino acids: CASSEPGQHDYGYTF. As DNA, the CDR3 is TGTGCCAGCAGTGAACCAGGCCAGCACGACTATGGCTACACCTTC.

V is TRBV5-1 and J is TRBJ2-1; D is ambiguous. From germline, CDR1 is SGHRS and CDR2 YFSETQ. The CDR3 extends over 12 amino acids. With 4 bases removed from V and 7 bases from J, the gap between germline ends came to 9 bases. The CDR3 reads CASSINRNEQFF. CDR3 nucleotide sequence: TGCGCCAGCAGCATAAATAGGAATGAGCAGTTCTTC.

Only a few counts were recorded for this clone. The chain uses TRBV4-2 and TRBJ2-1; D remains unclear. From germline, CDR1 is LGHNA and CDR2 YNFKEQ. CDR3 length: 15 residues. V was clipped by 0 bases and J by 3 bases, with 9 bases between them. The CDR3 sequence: CASSQDWLIYNEQFF. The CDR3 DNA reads TGTGCCAGCAGCCAAGACTGGCTCATCTACAATGAGCAGTTCTTC.

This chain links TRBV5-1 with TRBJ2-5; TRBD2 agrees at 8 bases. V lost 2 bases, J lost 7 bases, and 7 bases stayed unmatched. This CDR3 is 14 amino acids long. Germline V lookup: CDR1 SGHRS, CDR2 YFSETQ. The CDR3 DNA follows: TGCGCCAGCAGCTTCGACGGGGGGGCAGGGACCCAGTACTTC. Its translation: CASSFDGGAGTQYF.

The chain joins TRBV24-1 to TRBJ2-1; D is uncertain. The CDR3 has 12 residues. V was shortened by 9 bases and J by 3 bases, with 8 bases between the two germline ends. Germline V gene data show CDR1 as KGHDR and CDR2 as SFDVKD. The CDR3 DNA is TGTGCCACCGGTCGCAGCTACAATGAGCAGTTCTTC. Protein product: CATGRSYNEQFF.

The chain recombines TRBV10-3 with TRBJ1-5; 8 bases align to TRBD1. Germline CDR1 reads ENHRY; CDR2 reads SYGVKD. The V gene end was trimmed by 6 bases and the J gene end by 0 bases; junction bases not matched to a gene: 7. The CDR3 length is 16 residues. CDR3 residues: CAIREKDRDSNQPQHF. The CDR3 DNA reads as TGTGCCATCAGAGAGAAGGACAGGGATAGCAATCAGCCCCAGCATTTT.

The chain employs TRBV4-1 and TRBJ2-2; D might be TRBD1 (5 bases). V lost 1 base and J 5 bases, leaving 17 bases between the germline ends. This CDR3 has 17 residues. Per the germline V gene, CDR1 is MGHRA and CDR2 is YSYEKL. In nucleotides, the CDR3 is TGCGCCAGCAGCCAAGTACCTTTAGGGGTCGGTACCGGGGAGCTGTTTTTT. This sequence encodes CASSQVPLGVGTGELFF.

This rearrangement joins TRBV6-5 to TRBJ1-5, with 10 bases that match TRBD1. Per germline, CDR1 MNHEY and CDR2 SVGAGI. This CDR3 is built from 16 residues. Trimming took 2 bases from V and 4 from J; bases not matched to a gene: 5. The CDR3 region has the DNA TGTGCCAGCAGTTACGGGACAGGGGTAGCAAATCAGCCCCAGCATTTT. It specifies CASSYGTGVANQPQHF.

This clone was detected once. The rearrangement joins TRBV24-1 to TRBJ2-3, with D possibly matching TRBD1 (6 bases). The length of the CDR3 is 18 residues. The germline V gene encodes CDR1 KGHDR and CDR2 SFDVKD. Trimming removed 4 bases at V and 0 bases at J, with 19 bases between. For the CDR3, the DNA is TGTGCCACCAGTGACCCCGCGCCCGGACAGACTAGCACAGATACGCAGTATTTT. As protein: CATSDPAPGQTSTDTQYF.

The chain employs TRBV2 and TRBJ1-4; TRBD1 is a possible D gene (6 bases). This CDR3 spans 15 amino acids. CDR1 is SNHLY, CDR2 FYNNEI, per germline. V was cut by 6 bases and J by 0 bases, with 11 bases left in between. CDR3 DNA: TGTGCCAGCAGGGCGGACAGCGCAACTAATGAAAAACTGTTTTTT. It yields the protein CASRADSATNEKLFF.

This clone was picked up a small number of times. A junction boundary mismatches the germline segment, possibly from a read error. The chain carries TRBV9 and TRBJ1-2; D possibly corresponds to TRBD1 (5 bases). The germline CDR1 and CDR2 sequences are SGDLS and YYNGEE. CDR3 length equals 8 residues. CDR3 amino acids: CAGRDGHF. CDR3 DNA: TGTGCCGGAAGGGACGGCCACTTC.

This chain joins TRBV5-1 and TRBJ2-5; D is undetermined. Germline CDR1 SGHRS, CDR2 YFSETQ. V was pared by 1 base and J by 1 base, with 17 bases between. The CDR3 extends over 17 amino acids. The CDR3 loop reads CASSLFGLGSTQETQYF. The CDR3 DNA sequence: TGCGCCAGCAGCTTGTTCGGTTTGGGCAGCACCCAAGAGACCCAGTACTTC.

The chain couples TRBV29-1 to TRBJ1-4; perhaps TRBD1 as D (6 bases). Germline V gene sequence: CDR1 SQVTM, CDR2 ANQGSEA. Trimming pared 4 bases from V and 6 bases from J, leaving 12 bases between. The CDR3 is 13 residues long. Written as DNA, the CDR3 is TGCAGCGTTGTGAGGGGGGAGGATGAAAAACTGTTTTTT. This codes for CSVVRGEDEKLFF.

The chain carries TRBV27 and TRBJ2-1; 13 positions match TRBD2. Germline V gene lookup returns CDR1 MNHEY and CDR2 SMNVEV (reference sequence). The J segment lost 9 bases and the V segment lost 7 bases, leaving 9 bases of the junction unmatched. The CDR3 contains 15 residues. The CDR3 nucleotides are TGTGCCAGCACCCGACTAGCGGGGGGTCTAGTTGAGCAGTTCTTC. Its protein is CASTRLAGGLVEQFF.

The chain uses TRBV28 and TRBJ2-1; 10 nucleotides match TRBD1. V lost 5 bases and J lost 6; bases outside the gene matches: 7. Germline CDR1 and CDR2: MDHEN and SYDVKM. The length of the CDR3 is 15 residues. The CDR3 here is CASSPSGTGANEQFF. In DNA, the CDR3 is TGTGCCAGCAGTCCATCCGGGACAGGGGCCAATGAGCAGTTCTTC.

CDR3 bases: TGTGCTAGTGGTACAGGGGCTTCTAGCACAGATACGCAGTATTTT. Translating gives CASGTGASSTDTQYF. V and J are TRBV12-5 and TRBJ2-3; 7 bases align to TRBD1. Per the germline V gene, CDR1 is LGHNT and CDR2 is FRNRAP. The CDR3 has 15 amino acids. J gave up 0 bases and V 5 bases, and 5 bases lay outside the gene matches.

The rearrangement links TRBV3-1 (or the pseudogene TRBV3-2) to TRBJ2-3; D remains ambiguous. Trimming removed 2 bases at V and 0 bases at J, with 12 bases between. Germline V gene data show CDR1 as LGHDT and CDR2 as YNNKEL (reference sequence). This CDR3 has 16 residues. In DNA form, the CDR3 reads TGTGCCAGCAGCCAACCCCGTGACTCTAGCACAGATACGCAGTATTTT. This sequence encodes CASSQPRDSSTDTQYF.

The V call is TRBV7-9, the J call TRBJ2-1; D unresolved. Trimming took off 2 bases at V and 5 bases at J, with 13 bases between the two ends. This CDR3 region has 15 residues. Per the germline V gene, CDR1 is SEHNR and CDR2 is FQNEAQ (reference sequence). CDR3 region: CASSLLGNSDNEQFF. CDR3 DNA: TGTGCCAGCAGCTTATTGGGGAATTCGGACAATGAGCAGTTCTTC.

Written as DNA, the CDR3 is TGTGCCAGCAGCTCCCAGGGAGTAAACGAAAAACTGTTTTTT. Translating gives CASSSQGVNEKLFF. V gene TRBV6-5 combines with J gene TRBJ1-4; the D gene is possibly TRBD1 (5 bases). The CDR3 covers 14 residues. Germline CDR1 is MNHEY and CDR2 is SVGAGI. Trimming pared 6 bases from V and 8 bases from J, leaving 16 bases between.

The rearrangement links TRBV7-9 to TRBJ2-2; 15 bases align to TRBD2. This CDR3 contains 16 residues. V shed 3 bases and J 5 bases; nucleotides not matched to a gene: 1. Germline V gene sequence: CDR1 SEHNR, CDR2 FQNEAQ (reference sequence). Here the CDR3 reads CASSFGTSGGTGELFF. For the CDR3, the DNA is TGTGCCAGCAGCTTCGGGACTAGCGGGGGGACCGGGGAGCTGTTTTTT.

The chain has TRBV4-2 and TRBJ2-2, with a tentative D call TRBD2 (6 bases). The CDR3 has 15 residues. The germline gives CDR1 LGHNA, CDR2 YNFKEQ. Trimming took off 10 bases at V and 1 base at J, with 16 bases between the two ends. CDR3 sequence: CATQSPGENTGELFF. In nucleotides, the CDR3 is TGTGCCACCCAAAGCCCGGGGGAGAACACCGGGGAGCTGTTTTTT.

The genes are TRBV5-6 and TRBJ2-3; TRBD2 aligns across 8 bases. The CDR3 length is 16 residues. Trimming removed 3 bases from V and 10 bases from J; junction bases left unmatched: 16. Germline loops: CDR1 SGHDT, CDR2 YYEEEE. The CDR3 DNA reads TGTGCCAGCAGCTCGCCGGGATCGGGGGGGGCGAGTCCGCAGTATTTT. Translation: CASSSPGSGGASPQYF.

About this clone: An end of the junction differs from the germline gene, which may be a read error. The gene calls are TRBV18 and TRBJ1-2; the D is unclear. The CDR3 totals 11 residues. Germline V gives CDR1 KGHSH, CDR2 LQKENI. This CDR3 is CASSPGEALDF. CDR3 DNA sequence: TGTGCCAGCTCCCCCGGGGAGGCCCTCGACTTC. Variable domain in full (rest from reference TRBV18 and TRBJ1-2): NAGVMQNPRHLVRRRGQEARLRCSPMKGHSHVYWYRQLPEEGLKFMVYLQKENIIDESGMPKERFSAEFPKEGPSILRIQQVVRGDSAAYFCASSPGEALDFGSGTRLTVV.

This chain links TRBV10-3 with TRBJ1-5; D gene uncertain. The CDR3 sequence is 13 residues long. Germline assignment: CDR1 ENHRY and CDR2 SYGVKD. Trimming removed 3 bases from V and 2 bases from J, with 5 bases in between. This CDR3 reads CAISEWGNQPQHF. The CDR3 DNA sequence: TGTGCCATCAGTGAATGGGGCAATCAGCCCCAGCATTTT.

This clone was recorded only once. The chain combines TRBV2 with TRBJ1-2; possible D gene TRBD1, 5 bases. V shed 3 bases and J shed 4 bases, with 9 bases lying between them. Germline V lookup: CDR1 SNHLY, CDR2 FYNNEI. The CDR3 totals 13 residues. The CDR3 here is CASSEGQSYGYTF. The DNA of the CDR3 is TGTGCCAGCAGTGAGGGGCAGAGCTATGGCTACACCTTC.